Below are 30 T cell receptor beta chains sequenced from a single sample in a study of control samples from healthy donors and cancer patients (dated by TCRdb to the early 2020s). Library preparation employed the immunoSEQ multiplex PCR assay. TCRdb stores this immuneACCESS table with in-frame sequences only. Part of the clones is absent; in the studies checked, under half of the shortfall reflects unresolved V genes, and no reason is known for the rest. The sample includes 95,000 to 100,000 clones, with approximately 82% observed a single time. Roughly 2% of the sample is held by the ten biggest clonotypes. Sequences were obtained from blood. Receptor source: a man between 60 and 70 years old in good health.

This sequence joins TRBV11-2 and TRBJ1-3, with TRBD1 matching over 7 bases. The CDR3 runs to 15 residues. CDR1 and CDR2 (germline): SGHAT, FQNNGV. V dropped 3 bases and J dropped 8; count of bases not matched to a gene: 10. In DNA form, the CDR3 reads TGTGCCAGCAGCTTGTCCGACAGGGACTTAGACACCATATATTTT. It codes for CASSLSDRDLDTIYF.

The chain joins TRBV20-1 to TRBJ2-7; tentatively, D is TRBD1 or TRBD2 (5 bases each). Trimming cost V 3 bases and J 0 bases, with 12 bases left between them. The germline CDR1 and CDR2 sequences are DFQATT and SNEGSKA (reference sequence). CDR3 size: 14 residues. The CDR3 nucleotides are TGCAGTGCTAGTGGGGGAGTTTCCTCCTACGAGCAGTACTTC. Amino acid sequence: CSASGGVSSYEQYF.

This clone was picked up a small number of times. This chain links TRBV10-3 with TRBJ2-7, with D unclear. The CDR3 runs 13 residues. CDR1 and CDR2 (germline): ENHRY, SYGVKD. Trimming stripped 2 bases from V and 3 bases from J, with 8 bases between. CDR3 nucleotide sequence: TGTGCCATCAGTGAGATGGTTTACTACGAGCAGTACTTC. Translated: CAISEMVYYEQYF.

The gene calls are TRBV30 and TRBJ1-6; tentatively, D is TRBD1 (6 bases). Trimming cost V 3 bases and J 14 bases, with 20 bases left between them. CDR1 is GTSNPN and CDR2 is SVGIG in the germline V gene (reference sequence). The CDR3 contains 14 residues. The CDR3 here is CAWSPGQLRGSLHF. The CDR3 region has the DNA TGTGCCTGGAGCCCCGGACAGCTTAGGGGATCCCTCCACTTT.

This clone appeared a few times. The V call is TRBV5-4, the J call TRBJ1-1; D is perhaps TRBD1 (6 bases). Germline lookup yields CDR1 SGHNT and CDR2 YYREEE (reference sequence). V lost 1 base, J lost 11 bases, and 18 bases lay in between. There are 14 residues in the CDR3. CDR3 loop: CASSLSGEGDSAFF. CDR3 coding DNA: TGTGCCAGCAGCTTGAGTGGGGAGGGGGATTCGGCTTTCTTT.

J is TRBJ1-5 and V is TRBV15, with a tentative D call TRBD1 (5 bases). V was shortened by 1 base and J by 6 bases, with 22 bases between the two germline ends. The CDR3 contains 18 residues. Germline loops: CDR1 LNHNV, CDR2 YYDKDF (reference sequence). CDR3 protein: CATSRGVVRPGLGQPQHF. DNA of the CDR3: TGTGCCACCAGCAGAGGGGTGGTACGTCCAGGGCTTGGTCAGCCCCAGCATTTT.

CDR3 loop: CASSPEFEQFF. CDR3 nucleotides: TGTGCCAGCAGCCCAGAGTTCGAGCAGTTCTTC. The genes are TRBV7-9 and TRBJ2-1; D is ambiguous. This CDR3 is built from 11 residues. Trimming cost V 5 bases and J 10 bases, with 9 bases left between them. Germline loops: CDR1 SEHNR, CDR2 FQNEAQ (reference sequence).

This chain links TRBV6-2 or TRBV6-3 with TRBJ2-2; D uncertain. Germline values: CDR1 MNHEY, CDR2 SVGEGT. The ends were cut back, 6 bases at V and 1 base at J, with 12 bases in the middle. The CDR3 has 15 amino acids. The CDR3 sequence: CASSNDPGNTGELFF. Written as DNA, the CDR3 is TGTGCCAGCAGCAATGACCCGGGGAACACCGGGGAGCTGTTTTTT.

This clone turned up a few times. This chain uses TRBV3-1 (or the pseudogene TRBV3-2) with TRBJ2-7; D may be TRBD1 (5 bases). Trimming cost V 2 bases and J 5 bases, with 10 bases left between them. This CDR3 is 13 amino acids long. Germline-derived CDR1 and CDR2 are LGHDT and YNNKEL (reference sequence). The CDR3 sequence: CASSQQGTHEQYF. DNA of the CDR3: TGTGCCAGCAGCCAACAGGGTACCCACGAGCAGTACTTC.

CDR3 region: CASTIGGQPQHF. Here the CDR3 DNA reads TGTGCCAGTACCATAGGGGGTCAGCCCCAGCATTTT. The chain is built from TRBV19 and TRBJ1-5, with D perhaps TRBD1 (6 bases). CDR1 and CDR2 from the germline V gene are LNHDA and SQIVND (reference sequence). The CDR3 loop spans 12 amino acids. The germline V and J ends were trimmed by 7 bases and 6 bases, with 10 bases remaining between them.

This clone appeared a single time. The chain is built from TRBV6-6 and TRBJ1-2; a weak D match, TRBD1 (5 bases). CDR3 length: 14 amino acids. Looked up from germline, CDR1 is MNHNY and CDR2 is SVGAGI (reference sequence). Deletions cut 7 bases from V and 2 bases from J, with 14 bases between. CDR3 in DNA: TGTGCCAGCACCGTCATGACAGAGAACTATGGCTACACCTTC. Amino acid sequence: CASTVMTENYGYTF.

V gene TRBV19 combines with J gene TRBJ1-1; D call uncertain. CDR3 size: 11 residues. Trimming took off 1 base at V and 10 bases at J, with 7 bases between the two ends. Germline CDR1 is LNHDA and CDR2 is SQIVND (reference sequence). The CDR3 DNA reads TGTGCCAGTAGTATAGCTAACGGAGCTTTCTTT. Its translation: CASSIANGAFF.

V is TRBV4-1 and J is TRBJ2-4; 7 nucleotides match TRBD1. V dropped 4 bases and J dropped 6; count of bases not matched to a gene: 6. Germline V gives CDR1 MGHRA, CDR2 YSYEKL. The CDR3 consists of 14 residues. CDR3 sequence (DNA): TGCGCCAGCAGCCCGCCTAGGGGGCTAAACATTCAGTACTTC. Its protein product is CASSPPRGLNIQYF.

A few counts support this clone. The gene calls are TRBV19 and TRBJ1-6; D perhaps matches TRBD1 (6 bases). Trimming cost V 8 bases and J 10 bases, with 18 bases left between them. There are 14 residues in the CDR3. Germline V gene sequence: CDR1 LNHDA, CDR2 SQIVND (reference sequence). As DNA, the CDR3 is TGTGCCAGTGGAGGAACAGGGAGCGGGTCACCCCTCCACTTT. Its protein is CASGGTGSGSPLHF.

The chain recombines TRBV2 with TRBJ2-2; D is unresolved. This CDR3 is built from 13 residues. V gave up 8 bases and J gave up 6 bases, with 13 bases separating them. Germline CDR1 SNHLY, CDR2 FYNNEI. CDR3 region: CASRKESPGELFF. CDR3 sequence (DNA): TGTGCCAGCCGAAAGGAAAGCCCCGGGGAGCTGTTTTTT.

The CDR3 loop is CASSLRPDGYTF. The CDR3 region has the DNA TGTGCCAGCAGCTTAAGGCCGGATGGCTACACCTTC. The chain employs TRBV7-9 and TRBJ1-2; D unresolved. V lost 2 bases, J lost 6 bases, and 7 bases lay in between. CDR1 SEHNR and CDR2 FQNEAQ come from the germline V gene (reference sequence). This CDR3 is 12 amino acids long.

The chain uses TRBV28 and TRBJ1-2; D gene unclear. V was cut by 4 bases and J by 2 bases, with 2 bases left in between. The CDR3 has 11 amino acids. Germline loops: CDR1 MDHEN, CDR2 SYDVKM. The CDR3 spells CASSSNYGYTF. The CDR3 bases are TGTGCCAGCAGTTCGAACTATGGCTACACCTTC.

This chain connects TRBV28 to TRBJ2-3; a possible D gene is TRBD1 (5 bases). V gave up 5 bases and J gave up 1 base, with 19 bases separating them. CDR1 MDHEN and CDR2 SYDVKM come from the germline V gene. The CDR3 runs 17 residues. The CDR3: CASSHRAGRWGTDTQYF. The CDR3 DNA reads as TGTGCCAGCAGTCATCGAGCAGGGCGGTGGGGCACAGATACGCAGTATTTT.

The gene calls are TRBV7-6 and TRBJ2-1; 8 bases line up with TRBD2. Trimming at V came to 5 bases and at J to 5 bases, leaving 8 bases not matched to a gene. Germline assignment: CDR1 SGHVS and CDR2 FNYEAQ. This CDR3 region has 15 residues. The CDR3 DNA sequence: TGTGCCAGCAGCGCCCCGGGGGGGGCACACAATGAGCAGTTCTTC. It encodes CASSAPGGAHNEQFF.

The V call is TRBV2, the J call TRBJ2-5; unclear D gene. Trimming pared 7 bases from V and 8 bases from J, leaving 11 bases between. CDR3 length: 11 residues. Germline V lookup: CDR1 SNHLY, CDR2 FYNNEI. The CDR3 protein is CASMWRTTQYF. The CDR3 nucleotides are TGTGCCAGCATGTGGCGAACAACCCAGTACTTC.

This clone was observed once. The chain combines TRBV4-1 with TRBJ2-3, with 14 positions matching TRBD2. Germline V gene lookup returns CDR1 MGHRA and CDR2 YSYEKL. Trimming cost V 3 bases and J 0 bases; bases outside gene matches: 8. This CDR3 has 19 residues. In DNA, the CDR3 is TGCGCCAGCAGCCAGCAGACTAGCGGGGGGGCCCCTAGCACAGATACGCAGTATTTT. Its protein product is CASSQQTSGGAPSTDTQYF.

The CDR3 loop is CATSKKAWNTGELFF. The CDR3 nucleotides read TGTGCCACCAGCAAGAAGGCCTGGAACACCGGGGAGCTGTTTTTT. The chain employs TRBV15 and TRBJ2-2; D unclear. The germline V gene has CDR1 LNHNV and CDR2 YYDKDF (reference sequence). CDR3 length: 15 amino acids. The V end lost 4 bases, the J end lost 1 base, and 10 bases lay between the germline ends.

The chain employs TRBV5-1 and TRBJ2-3; the match to TRBD2 covers 10 bases. V lost 2 bases and J lost 6; bases outside the gene matches: 6. The CDR3 has 15 residues. The V gene's germline CDR1 is SGHRS and CDR2 YFSETQ. The CDR3 DNA sequence: TGCGCCAGCAGCTTTCTAGCGGGAGATGCTGATACGCAGTATTTT. Translation gives CASSFLAGDADTQYF.

This clone was observed a single time. The chain uses TRBV5-1 and TRBJ2-7; 7 nucleotides agree with TRBD2. V gave up 8 bases and J gave up 2 bases; unmatched junction bases: 7. Germline V CDR1 and CDR2: SGHRS, YFSETQ. The CDR3 is made up of 13 amino acids. The CDR3 coding sequence is TGCGCCAGTACCCAGGGAGGGACCTACGAGCAGTACTTC. Translation gives CASTQGGTYEQYF.

The CDR3 DNA is TGTGCCAGCAGCCATCCAGGGGGAAGTTGGCAAGAGACCCAGTACTTC. Translation gives CASSHPGGSWQETQYF. The rearrangement uses TRBV3-1 (or the pseudogene TRBV3-2) and TRBJ2-5; 7 bases fit TRBD1. CDR3 length: 16 residues. J gave up 2 bases and V 3 bases, and 9 bases lay outside the gene matches. In germline, CDR1 is LGHDT, CDR2 YNNKEL (reference sequence).

The chain joins TRBV6-6 to TRBJ1-5; D gene ambiguous. Trimming shortened V by 6 bases and J by 3 bases, and 15 bases separated the two germline ends. The CDR3 loop spans 15 amino acids. Germline lookup yields CDR1 MNHNY and CDR2 SVGAGI (reference sequence). CDR3 in DNA: TGTGCCAGCAGCCAACGGAGGCAGTCCAATCAGCCCCAGCATTTT. Translation gives CASSQRRQSNQPQHF.

The rearrangement links TRBV10-3 to TRBJ2-1, with D maybe TRBD2 (7 bases). The V gene lost 2 bases and the J gene lost 4 bases, with 12 bases spanning the gap. Germline-derived CDR1 and CDR2 are ENHRY and SYGVKD. CDR3 length: 15 residues. CDR3 sequence reads: CAISEEGGGYNEQFF. The DNA for the CDR3 is TGTGCCATCAGTGAGGAGGGGGGAGGGTACAATGAGCAGTTCTTC.

The rearrangement joins TRBV6-5 to TRBJ2-1, with D uncertain. Looked up from germline, CDR1 is MNHEY and CDR2 is SVGAGI. This CDR3 comprises 11 residues. V was clipped by 7 bases and J by 9 bases, with 10 bases between them. The CDR3 nucleotides read TGTGCCAGCACGGGTGGTAGTGAGCAGTTCTTC. It is translated as CASTGGSEQFF.

The sample holds one count of this clone. This chain connects TRBV7-6 to TRBJ2-7; D possibly corresponds to TRBD1 (5 bases). The V end was cut by 1 base, the J end by 7 bases, with 17 bases between. CDR1 and CDR2 from the germline V gene are SGHVS and FNYEAQ. This CDR3 has 15 amino acids. The CDR3 coding sequence is TGTGCCAGCAGCTTAGTGGCAGGGAAGTTGGAGGAGCAGTACTTC. It specifies CASSLVAGKLEEQYF.

The rearrangement joins TRBV19 to TRBJ2-5, with TRBD2 matching over 11 bases. The CDR3 has 15 amino acids. The J segment lost 5 bases and the V segment lost 5 bases, leaving 7 bases of the junction unmatched. The germline gives CDR1 LNHDA, CDR2 SQIVND (reference sequence). CDR3 protein: CASSLLAGVFETQYF. CDR3 DNA sequence: TGTGCCAGTAGTTTACTAGCGGGAGTGTTTGAGACCCAGTACTTC.